The 13 T cell receptor beta chains presented below share a single source sample, sequenced in a study of cytomegalovirus exposure and HLA in healthy donors (dated by TCRdb to between 2016 and 2019). The library was made by the immunoSEQ multiplex PCR assay. For the multiplex PCR, a mixture combining 60 forward primers for TCR Vbeta segments and 13 reverse primers for TCR Jbeta segments was used. TCRdb took over this immuneACCESS table, retaining in-frame rearrangements with V and J assigned. Such tables are incomplete; in checked studies, under half of the missing clones stem from an unresolved V gene, and the remainder is unexplained. Counted in this sample were roughly 150,000 clones; 80% to 85% of them appeared once. The ten largest clones add up to 2% to 2.5% of the sample. Sequences were obtained from PBMCs. These receptors were taken from a boy aged 2 to 10 in good health and CMV-seronegative.

The chain carries TRBV28 and TRBJ2-7; D call uncertain. V lost 5 bases, J lost 5 bases, and 16 bases lay in between. Germline CDR1 is MDHEN and CDR2 is SYDVKM. The CDR3 is 14 residues long. CDR3 amino acids: CASSKVNQVNEQYF. The CDR3 DNA is TGTGCCAGCAGTAAGGTGAACCAGGTTAACGAGCAGTACTTC.

CDR3: CASSSGHLRDQPQHF. The CDR3 nucleotides read TGTGCCAGTAGTTCCGGACACCTCCGGGATCAGCCCCAGCATTTT. The chain combines TRBV19 with TRBJ1-5, with D tentatively TRBD1 (5 bases). V shed 5 bases and J shed 5 bases, with 16 bases lying between them. In germline, CDR1 is LNHDA, CDR2 SQIVND (reference sequence). The CDR3 sequence is 15 residues long.

This rearrangement joins TRBV4-1 to TRBJ2-5; TRBD1 matches at 7 bases. The CDR3 length is 14 residues. Per germline, CDR1 MGHRA and CDR2 YSYEKL. V lost 4 bases and J lost 2; bases outside the gene matches: 4. In DNA form, the CDR3 reads TGCGCCAGCAGCCGGACAGGTATGCAAGAGACCCAGTACTTC. It is translated as CASSRTGMQETQYF.

The V gene is TRBV7-9, the J gene TRBJ2-5; 8 nucleotides line up with TRBD2. CDR1 is SEHNR, CDR2 FQNEAQ, per germline (reference sequence). The CDR3 has 18 amino acids. V was pared by 5 bases and J by 2 bases, with 16 bases of the junction left unmatched. Here the CDR3 DNA reads TGTGCCAGCAGCATGGGACTAGGGATGGATGCGGCACAAGAGACCCAGTACTTC. Protein sequence: CASSMGLGMDAAQETQYF.

V usage is TRBV18 and J usage is TRBJ2-1; 10 nucleotides align to TRBD2. Germline CDR1 is KGHSH and CDR2 is LQKENI. The CDR3 is 15 residues long. The trim removed 0 bases at V and 4 bases at J, leaving 0 bases unmatched. CDR3 residues: CASSPPTSGYNEQFF. The CDR3 DNA is TGTGCCAGCTCACCACCGACTAGCGGGTACAATGAGCAGTTCTTC.

The chain is built from TRBV25-1 and TRBJ2-6, with D tentatively TRBD2 (5 bases). The CDR3 is 16 amino acids. The germline V and J ends were trimmed by 3 bases and 4 bases, with 13 bases remaining between them. Germline V gene lookup returns CDR1 MGHDK and CDR2 SYGVNS. The CDR3 reads CASSDGLPGGANVLTF. CDR3 nucleotides: TGTGCCAGCAGTGATGGACTCCCGGGGGGGGCCAACGTCCTGACTTTC.

This chain links TRBV23-1 with TRBJ2-7, with TRBD2 as a possible D gene (5 bases). TRBV23-1 is recorded as an ORF, its role being uncertain. The CDR3 is made up of 14 amino acids. V was shortened by 4 bases and J by 1 base, with 11 bases between the two germline ends. The CDR3 DNA reads as TGCGCCAGCAGTCGGGAGAGCTCGTCCTACGAGCAGTACTTC. The encoded protein is CASSRESSSYEQYF.

The J gene is TRBJ1-5, the V gene TRBV25-1, with D unresolved. The germline CDR1 and CDR2 sequences are MGHDK and SYGVNS. The germline V and J ends were trimmed by 5 bases and 5 bases, with 7 bases remaining between them. The CDR3 extends over 12 amino acids. The CDR3, as DNA: TGTGCCAGCAGTTATGAGGATCAGCCCCAGCATTTT. This gives the protein CASSYEDQPQHF.

The rearrangement uses TRBV5-1 and TRBJ2-1; the match to TRBD2 covers 8 bases. With 3 bases clipped from V and 6 bases from J, the junction kept 5 bases outside the gene matches. This CDR3 has 14 amino acids. The germline gives CDR1 SGHRS, CDR2 YFSETQ. The chain's CDR3 is CASSSGLASNEQFF. CDR3 DNA sequence: TGCGCCAGCAGCTCCGGACTAGCCTCCAATGAGCAGTTCTTC. Variable domain in full (rest from reference TRBV5-1 and TRBJ2-1): KAGVTQTPRYLIKTRGQQVTLSCSPISGHRSVSWYQQTPGQGLQFLFEYFSETQRNKGNFPGRFSGRQFSNSRSEMNVSTLELGDSALYLCASSSGLASNEQFFGPGTRLTVL.

The chain recombines TRBV7-6 with TRBJ2-2; 11 positions agree with TRBD1. Trimming cost V 6 bases and J 5 bases; bases outside gene matches: 8. Germline CDR1 reads SGHVS; CDR2 reads FNYEAQ. This CDR3 has 16 residues. CDR3 sequence: CASSSPDRGPTGELFF. The CDR3 nucleotides read TGTGCCAGCAGTTCGCCGGACAGGGGGCCAACCGGGGAGCTGTTTTTT.

V gene TRBV15 combines with J gene TRBJ1-1, with D possibly TRBD1 on 6 matching bases. The CDR3 spans 15 residues. V lost 8 bases to trimming and J lost 3 bases, with 19 bases between them. Per germline, CDR1 LNHNV and CDR2 YYDKDF (reference sequence). In DNA form, the CDR3 reads TGTGCCACCGGACGATACGGGGCAGGGGACACTGAAGCTTTCTTT. The encoded protein is CATGRYGAGDTEAFF. Full variable domain (outside the CDR3, taken from reference TRBV15 and TRBJ1-1): DAMVIQNPRYQVTQFGKPVTLSCSQTLNHNVMYWYQQKSSQAPKLLFHYYDKDFNNEADTPDNFQSRRPNTSFCFLDIRSPGLGDTAMYLCATGRYGAGDTEAFFGQGTRLTVV.

This rearrangement joins TRBV27 to TRBJ1-5, with D possibly being TRBD1 (5 bases). V was shortened by 6 bases and J by 0 bases, with 21 bases between the two germline ends. The CDR3 contains 18 residues. From germline, CDR1 is MNHEY and CDR2 SMNVEV (reference sequence). In DNA, the CDR3 is TGTGCCAGCAGCCCGGACAAACGAGCTATTTATAGCAATCAGCCCCAGCATTTT. Its translation: CASSPDKRAIYSNQPQHF.

This clone was seen a single time. The chain recombines TRBV18 with TRBJ1-2, with D possibly matching TRBD1 (6 bases). There are 13 residues in the CDR3. Germline V gene data show CDR1 as KGHSH and CDR2 as LQKENI. Trimming shortened V by 6 bases and J by 8 bases, and 16 bases separated the two germline ends. CDR3 residues: CASSDSLSAGYTF. DNA for the CDR3: TGTGCCAGCTCGGACAGCCTTTCCGCCGGCTACACCTTC.